Below, 30 T cell receptor beta chains from the same sample are listed, as sequenced in a study of cytomegalovirus exposure and HLA in healthy donors. It was with 60 Vbeta and 13 Jbeta primers that the PCR ran. Measured with immunoSEQ multiplex PCR; TCRdb has only the in-frame clones, and not every one. This sample has just over 85,000 clones; roughly 80% occur once, and the top ten carry 3%. Sequencing was performed on PBMCs. Receptors were obtained from a man aged 35-49 years in good health and CMV-seronegative.

This rearrangement joins TRBV28 to TRBJ1-3; 12 bases are shared with TRBD1. CDR3 length: 16 amino acids. Germline CDR1 MDHEN, CDR2 SYDVKM. With V trimmed by 3 bases and J by 4 bases, 4 bases remained unmatched. CDR3 DNA: TGTGCCAGCAGTTTTGGGACAGGGGGCGAAGGAAACACCATATATTTT. It specifies CASSFGTGGEGNTIYF.

The J gene is TRBJ1-4, the V gene TRBV9; maybe TRBD1 (5 bases). The CDR3 covers 15 residues. Trimming cost V 3 bases and J 7 bases, with 16 bases left between them. Germline CDR1 is SGDLS and CDR2 is YYNGEE. The CDR3 protein is CASSGAEGLGEKLFF. CDR3 in DNA: TGTGCCAGCAGCGGTGCGGAGGGGTTAGGTGAAAAACTGTTTTTT.

The rearrangement links TRBV18 to TRBJ1-6, with D hard to call. The germline gives CDR1 KGHSH, CDR2 LQKENI. The CDR3 has 12 amino acids. V was pared by 3 bases and J by 11 bases, with 8 bases between. The CDR3 region is CASSPQDAPLHF. CDR3 nucleotides: TGTGCCAGCTCACCGCAGGATGCACCCCTCCACTTT. The full variable domain, rest sourced from reference TRBV18 and TRBJ1-6, is NAGVMQNPRHLVRRRGQEARLRCSPMKGHSHVYWYRQLPEEGLKFMVYLQKENIIDESGMPKERFSAEFPKEGPSILRIQQVVRGDSAAYFCASSPQDAPLHFGNGTRLTVT.

This chain links TRBV6-1 with TRBJ1-6; 8 positions agree with TRBD1. CDR3 length equals 14 residues. Germline V lookup: CDR1 MNHNS, CDR2 SASEGT. V lost 7 bases, J lost 8 bases, and 7 bases stayed unmatched. CDR3 protein: CASTWTGRYSPLHF. In nucleotides, the CDR3 is TGTGCCAGCACCTGGACAGGGAGATATTCACCCCTCCACTTT.

The V and J genes are TRBV4-3 and TRBJ2-5, with TRBD1 matching 8 bases. This CDR3 spans 14 amino acids. CDR1 and CDR2 (germline): LGHNA, YSLEER. The junction had 2 bases not matched to a gene; V was cut back by 3 bases and J by 2 bases. CDR3: CASSQWDRQETQYF. The CDR3 bases are TGCGCCAGCAGCCAGTGGGACAGGCAAGAGACCCAGTACTTC.

To note about this clone: Other DNA sequences of this sample code for an identical CDR3. The chain recombines TRBV19 with TRBJ1-5, with a possible D match to TRBD1 (5 bases). V lost 1 base to trimming and J lost 10 bases, with 11 bases between them. The CDR3 runs 13 residues. Germline values: CDR1 LNHDA, CDR2 SQIVND (reference sequence). The CDR3 DNA sequence: TGTGCCAGTAGTATAGGGGGGGTCGAACCCCAGCATTTT. It specifies CASSIGGVEPQHF.

The chain carries TRBV5-1 and TRBJ1-1; TRBD1 matches at 7 bases. V dropped 4 bases and J dropped 1; count of bases not matched to a gene: 7. This CDR3 is built from 15 residues. The germline V gene encodes CDR1 SGHRS and CDR2 YFSETQ. The DNA of the CDR3 is TGCGCCAGCAGCGGAAGACAGGGTCGGAACACTGAAGCTTTCTTT. Amino acid sequence: CASSGRQGRNTEAFF.

This clone came up once. The chain joins TRBV6-6 to TRBJ2-1, with TRBD1 matching 11 bases. This CDR3 region has 16 residues. Trimming removed 4 bases from V and 4 bases from J; junction bases left unmatched: 6. CDR1 and CDR2 (germline): MNHNY, SVGAGI (reference sequence). The CDR3 sequence is CASSFLGQGAYNEQFF. CDR3 DNA sequence: TGTGCCAGCAGTTTTCTTGGACAGGGGGCTTACAATGAGCAGTTCTTC.

This chain joins TRBV25-1 and TRBJ2-6, with 8 bases aligning to TRBD1. Per germline, CDR1 MGHDK and CDR2 SYGVNS. The J segment lost 1 base and the V segment lost 6 bases, leaving 5 bases of the junction unmatched. The CDR3 is made up of 16 amino acids. The chain's CDR3 is CASSRGPNSGANVLTF. The DNA for the CDR3 is TGTGCCAGCAGCAGGGGGCCGAATTCTGGGGCCAACGTCCTGACTTTC.

This clone was picked up one time. The V call is TRBV30, the J call TRBJ2-7, with D maybe TRBD1 (6 bases). The CDR3 length is 14 residues. Trimming shortened V by 2 bases and J by 1 base, and 12 bases separated the two germline ends. Germline V lookup: CDR1 GTSNPN, CDR2 SVGIG (reference sequence). CDR3 protein: CAWSNGQLSYEQYF. CDR3 sequence (DNA): TGTGCCTGGAGTAATGGACAGTTGTCCTACGAGCAGTACTTC.

This rearrangement joins TRBV28 to TRBJ1-2, with TRBD1 as a possible D gene (6 bases). Trimming took off 6 bases at V and 0 bases at J, with 14 bases between the two ends. The CDR3 runs to 15 residues. In germline, CDR1 is MDHEN, CDR2 SYDVKM. The CDR3 loop reads CASRSGEPANYGYTF. Written as DNA, the CDR3 is TGTGCCAGCAGGTCAGGGGAACCAGCTAACTATGGCTACACCTTC.

The chain links TRBV18 to TRBJ2-7, with D uncertain. The CDR3 has 14 residues. CDR1 and CDR2 from the germline V gene are KGHSH and LQKENI. Between the trimmed V and J ends, which lost 4 bases and 2 bases, there was a span of 12 bases. The CDR3 nucleotides read TGTGCCAGCTCACGAAACGGCGACACCTACGAGCAGTACTTC. Translating it yields CASSRNGDTYEQYF. Together with reference TRBV18 and TRBJ2-7, the CDR3 gives the full variable domain: NAGVMQNPRHLVRRRGQEARLRCSPMKGHSHVYWYRQLPEEGLKFMVYLQKENIIDESGMPKERFSAEFPKEGPSILRIQQVVRGDSAAYFCASSRNGDTYEQYFGPGTRLTVT.

The chain recombines TRBV6-5 with TRBJ1-6; perhaps TRBD1 as D (5 bases). CDR1 and CDR2 (germline): MNHEY, SVGAGI. Trimming shortened V by 4 bases and J by 7 bases, and 14 bases separated the two germline ends. The CDR3 totals 15 residues. The CDR3 loop reads CASSSGGEGNSPLHF. CDR3 nucleotides: TGTGCCAGCAGTTCGGGGGGGGAAGGGAATTCACCCCTCCACTTT.

V is TRBV7-6 and J is TRBJ2-1; D is perhaps TRBD2 (6 bases). CDR1 is SGHVS and CDR2 is FNYEAQ in the germline V gene. Trimming left V 1 base short and J 9 bases short, with 10 bases between. The CDR3 sequence is 13 residues long. This chain's CDR3 is CASSLDGGLEQFF. The CDR3 DNA reads TGTGCCAGCAGCTTAGATGGGGGACTTGAGCAGTTCTTC. Complete variable domain (other parts from reference TRBV7-6 and TRBJ2-1): GAGVSQSPRYKVTKRGQDVALRCDPISGHVSLYWYRQALGQGPEFLTYFNYEAQQDKSGLPNDRFSAERPEGSISTLTIQRTEQRDSAMYRCASSLDGGLEQFFGPGTRLTVL.

The J gene is TRBJ1-5, the V gene TRBV6-1; no clear D gene. Deletions cut 9 bases from V and 3 bases from J, with 18 bases between. The CDR3 has 15 amino acids. The germline V gene encodes CDR1 MNHNS and CDR2 SASEGT. The CDR3 DNA sequence: TGTGCCAGTCGTAGAACGGCCAGCGACAATCAGCCCCAGCATTTT. This sequence encodes CASRRTASDNQPQHF.

This clone has just a few counts. The J gene is TRBJ2-3, the V gene TRBV7-8; unclear D gene. Between the trimmed V and J ends, which lost 3 bases and 2 bases, there was a span of 6 bases. The CDR3 covers 13 residues. Germline V lookup: CDR1 SGHVS, CDR2 FQNEAQ. The CDR3 region has the DNA TGTGCCAGCAGCTTGGGCATCACAGATACGCAGTATTTT. It is translated as CASSLGITDTQYF.

The chain recombines TRBV6-5 with TRBJ1-2; D uncertain. V lost 6 bases to trimming and J lost 5 bases, with 19 bases between them. The CDR3 is 15 amino acids. Germline lookup yields CDR1 MNHEY and CDR2 SVGAGI. In nucleotides, the CDR3 is TGTGCCAGCAGCCGCCCGGAGGAGCCGGGGTATGGCTACACCTTC. Protein sequence: CASSRPEEPGYGYTF.

The V gene is TRBV7-3, the J gene TRBJ2-1; TRBD1 matches 8 bases. The CDR3 covers 15 residues. The trim removed 4 bases at V and 2 bases at J, leaving 4 bases unmatched. The germline CDR1 and CDR2 sequences are SGHTA and FQGTGA. The CDR3, as DNA: TGTGCCAGCAGCTATGACAGGGGAACCTACAATGAGCAGTTCTTC. Its protein is CASSYDRGTYNEQFF.

This CDR3 reads CSATGPYGYTF. The CDR3 DNA reads TGCAGTGCAACAGGGCCCTATGGCTACACCTTC. J is TRBJ1-2 and V is TRBV20-1; possible D gene TRBD1, 6 bases. The CDR3 totals 11 residues. CDR1 and CDR2 (germline): DFQATT, SNEGSKA (reference sequence). V dropped 6 bases and J dropped 4 bases, with 9 bases sitting between them.

CDR3 nucleotides: TGTGCCAGCAGCTACGACAGGGGGCGCGGTGGCTACACCTTC. This sequence encodes CASSYDRGRGGYTF. This chain connects TRBV7-8 to TRBJ1-2, with TRBD1 matching over 10 bases. Trimming at V came to 4 bases and at J to 7 bases, leaving 6 bases not matched to a gene. The CDR3 sequence is 14 residues long. The germline gives CDR1 SGHVS, CDR2 FQNEAQ.

This clone was counted between two and nine times. The V gene is TRBV28, the J gene TRBJ2-7; maybe TRBD1 (6 bases). From germline, CDR1 is MDHEN and CDR2 SYDVKM. V was clipped by 3 bases and J by 4 bases, with 13 bases between them. The CDR3 loop spans 14 amino acids. The CDR3 region has the DNA TGTGCCAGCAGTTTCTCAGGGGCACCATACGAGCAGTACTTC. Translated, it gives CASSFSGAPYEQYF. The complete variable domain, with remaining parts taken from reference TRBV28 and TRBJ2-7, reads DVKVTQSSRYLVKRTGEKVFLECVQDMDHENMFWYRQDPGLGLRLIYFSYDVKMKEKGDIPEGYSVSREKKERFSLILESASTNQTSMYLCASSFSGAPYEQYFGPGTRLTVT.

V gene TRBV5-1 combines with J gene TRBJ2-5; weak D call: TRBD1 (6 bases). CDR3 length: 15 amino acids. Germline V gene sequence: CDR1 SGHRS, CDR2 YFSETQ. Trimming left V 4 bases short and J 1 base short, with 14 bases between. Here the CDR3 reads CASSLKEGGQETQYF. The CDR3 DNA sequence: TGCGCCAGCAGCCTTAAGGAAGGGGGCCAAGAGACCCAGTACTTC.

This chain uses TRBV5-8 with TRBJ2-6, with 8 bases fitting TRBD1. The germline V gene encodes CDR1 SGHTS and CDR2 YDEGEE. CDR3 length: 20 amino acids. Trimming removed 3 bases from V and 0 bases from J; junction bases left unmatched: 14. The CDR3 is CASSYRPGQGPTSGANVLTF. The CDR3, as DNA: TGTGCCAGCAGCTACCGGCCCGGACAGGGACCTACCTCTGGGGCCAACGTCCTGACTTTC.

The chain combines TRBV9 with TRBJ1-2, with TRBD1 identical over 7 bases. Germline V gene data show CDR1 as SGDLS and CDR2 as YYNGEE. CDR3 length: 13 residues. The V gene end was trimmed by 2 bases and the J gene end by 11 bases; junction bases not matched to a gene: 9. CDR3 nucleotides: TGTGCCAGCAGCGTTCGACAGGGTAAACGGTACACCTTC. Translated: CASSVRQGKRYTF.

As DNA, the CDR3 is TGCGCCAGCAGCAGGAGGGCTGCCGGGGAGCTGTTTTTT. Protein sequence: CASSRRAAGELFF. The chain employs TRBV4-3 and TRBJ2-2, with a possible D match to TRBD2 (6 bases). The CDR3 is made up of 13 amino acids. Germline CDR1 reads LGHNA; CDR2 reads YSLEER. Trimming shortened V by 5 bases and J by 6 bases, and 10 bases separated the two germline ends.

The chain is built from TRBV9 and TRBJ2-5; TRBD2 matches 12 bases. J gave up 5 bases and V 0 bases, and 2 bases lay outside the gene matches. This CDR3 contains 15 residues. Germline CDR1 and CDR2: SGDLS and YYNGEE. The CDR3 sequence is CASSVVGTSGETQYF. Here the CDR3 DNA reads TGTGCCAGCAGCGTAGTGGGGACTAGCGGGGAGACCCAGTACTTC.

This chain links TRBV6-6 with TRBJ1-5; D is unresolved. The length of the CDR3 is 15 residues. Trimming removed 6 bases at V and 4 bases at J, with 16 bases between. Germline-derived CDR1 and CDR2 are MNHNY and SVGAGI (reference sequence). In DNA form, the CDR3 reads TGTGCCAGCAGCCCCAGCGGTACGCGTAATCAGCCCCAGCATTTT. It codes for CASSPSGTRNQPQHF.

The chain recombines TRBV5-6 with TRBJ2-1, with D uncertain. The V end lost 10 bases, the J end lost 0 bases, and 17 bases lay between the germline ends. Germline-derived CDR1 and CDR2 are SGHDT and YYEEEE. The CDR3 is made up of 15 amino acids. The DNA for the CDR3 is TGTGCCTCCCGAGGTCTGGTGTTCTCCTACAATGAGCAGTTCTTC. It specifies CASRGLVFSYNEQFF.

The chain employs TRBV15 and TRBJ2-7; TRBD2 agrees at 8 bases. This CDR3 comprises 16 residues. CDR1 is LNHNV and CDR2 is YYDKDF in the germline V gene (reference sequence). J was trimmed by 0 bases and V by 0 bases; bases with no gene match: 4. The CDR3: CATSRDLGGASYEQYF. CDR3 nucleotide sequence: TGTGCCACCAGCAGAGATCTCGGGGGGGCCTCCTACGAGCAGTACTTC.

V usage is TRBV28 and J usage is TRBJ1-3; 8 nucleotides line up with TRBD1. Germline CDR1 reads MDHEN; CDR2 reads SYDVKM. This CDR3 region has 17 residues. J lost 4 bases, V lost 2 bases, and 10 bases had no gene match. The DNA for the CDR3 is TGTGCCAGCAGTTTAACCGATCACAGGGGGAGCGGAAACACCATATATTTT. This gives the protein CASSLTDHRGSGNTIYF.